A single sample is the source of the 25 T cell receptor beta chains below, sequenced in a study of cytomegalovirus exposure and HLA in healthy donors listed by TCRdb under 2017. Library preparation used the immunoSEQ multiplex PCR assay. For the multiplex PCR, a mixture combining 60 forward primers for TCR Vbeta segments and 13 reverse primers for TCR Jbeta segments was used. Entries here come from immuneACCESS through TCRdb and include only in-frame sequences with V and J called. Some clones fail to appear in such tables; in the studies checked, an unresolved V gene covers under half of the shortfall, and the cause of the remainder is unknown. A total of more than 150,000 clones appear in this sample, around 78% of them only once. The leading ten clones occupy about 2.9% of the sample. The material sequenced was PBMCs. These TCRs come from a woman aged 45-65 years in good health and CMV-seropositive.

The chain joins TRBV9 to TRBJ1-4, with TRBD1 matching 11 bases. The CDR3 is 18 residues long. Germline values: CDR1 SGDLS, CDR2 YYNGEE. Losses at the gene ends were 0 bases for V and 0 bases for J; bases not matched to a gene: 4. The CDR3 protein is CASSVGDRGAATNEKLFF. The CDR3 DNA sequence: TGTGCCAGCAGCGTAGGGGACAGGGGGGCTGCAACTAATGAAAAACTGTTTTTT.

The chain recombines TRBV5-4 with TRBJ2-5, with a tentative D call TRBD1 (5 bases). With the DNA end fitting TRBJ2-7 better, the J assignment may be wrong. Germline V gene lookup returns CDR1 SGHNT and CDR2 YYREEE (reference sequence). The CDR3 has 16 amino acids. Here the CDR3 DNA reads TGTGCCAGCAGCCGAGGTACAGGATTACTCTCCTACGAGCAGTACTTC. Translation: CASSRGTGLLSYEQYF.

The gene calls are TRBV5-5 and TRBJ2-1, with 15 bases aligning to TRBD2. Trimming took 5 bases from V and 0 from J; bases not matched to a gene: 6. The CDR3 consists of 18 residues. Per the germline V gene, CDR1 is SGHKS and CDR2 is YYEKEE (reference sequence). The CDR3 sequence: CASRTWTSGGVSYNEQFF. CDR3 nucleotides: TGTGCCAGCAGGACTTGGACTAGCGGGGGGGTCTCCTACAATGAGCAGTTCTTC.

This chain uses TRBV15 with TRBJ2-5; D may be TRBD1 (6 bases). TRBJ2-7 matches the DNA end more closely, so the J call is doubtful. Per germline, CDR1 LNHNV and CDR2 YYDKDF (reference sequence). The CDR3 length is 13 residues. The CDR3 bases are TGTGCCACCAGCTGGACAGAAACCTACGAGCAGTACTTC. Translation: CATSWTETYEQYF.

V gene TRBV9 combines with J gene TRBJ2-5; 9 positions match TRBD2. The CDR3 runs 16 residues. Germline CDR1 and CDR2: SGDLS and YYNGEE. V was clipped by 2 bases and J by 9 bases; unmatched bases: 14. Here the CDR3 DNA reads TGTGCCAGCAGCGTTTCCTCCCTAGCGGGGCCGGGGGCCCAGTACTTC. Protein product: CASSVSSLAGPGAQYF.

The CDR3 is CASSLGPGGAFDTQYF. CDR3 nucleotide sequence: TGTGCCAGCAGCTTAGGACCCGGGGGGGCCTTTGATACGCAGTATTTT. This chain connects TRBV11-2 to TRBJ2-3; 8 bases agree with TRBD2. Germline V gene lookup returns CDR1 SGHAT and CDR2 FQNNGV. V gave up 1 base and J gave up 6 bases; unmatched junction bases: 9. The CDR3 has 16 residues.

The chain carries TRBV7-6 and TRBJ2-7, with TRBD1 identical over 10 bases. Germline V lookup: CDR1 SGHVS, CDR2 FNYEAQ. V dropped 5 bases and J dropped 4; count of bases not matched to a gene: 5. The CDR3 is 14 amino acids. The CDR3 sequence: CASSGRTGGYEQYF. DNA for the CDR3: TGTGCCAGCAGCGGGAGGACAGGGGGGTACGAGCAGTACTTC.

V gene TRBV4-1 combines with J gene TRBJ2-7, with a weak D call TRBD2 (5 bases). The V gene lost 4 bases and the J gene lost 0 bases, with 16 bases spanning the gap. The CDR3 runs 16 residues. Germline CDR1 MGHRA, CDR2 YSYEKL. In DNA, the CDR3 is TGCGCCAGCAGCCTAAGAGGGCCAGGTGGCTCCTACGAGCAGTACTTC. It encodes CASSLRGPGGSYEQYF.

The chain carries TRBV28 and TRBJ2-5; no clear D. The V gene's germline CDR1 is MDHEN and CDR2 SYDVKM. Trimming pared 6 bases from V and 3 bases from J, leaving 11 bases between. The CDR3 runs to 13 residues. The CDR3, as DNA: TGTGCCAGCAGCCTTACAGTGGAAGAGACCCAGTACTTC. Translating it yields CASSLTVEETQYF.

The rearrangement joins TRBV28 to TRBJ2-5; 7 bases agree with TRBD1. The ends lost 3 bases at V and 5 bases at J; junction bases unmatched: 6. This CDR3 spans 14 amino acids. Germline lookup yields CDR1 MDHEN and CDR2 SYDVKM. The CDR3 protein is CASSFERGRETQYF. The CDR3 DNA reads TGTGCCAGCAGTTTTGAAAGGGGGCGGGAGACCCAGTACTTC.

This clone has a handful of counts. J is TRBJ2-5 and V is TRBV5-4; 7 nucleotides agree with TRBD1. With 4 bases clipped from V and 2 bases from J, the junction kept 8 bases outside the gene matches. Germline loops: CDR1 SGHNT, CDR2 YYREEE (reference sequence). The CDR3 is 15 residues long. This chain's CDR3 is CASSTGTDSQETQYF. The CDR3 DNA reads as TGTGCCAGCAGCACCGGGACAGACAGTCAAGAGACCCAGTACTTC. Looking up the rest from reference TRBV5-4 and TRBJ2-5 gives the full variable domain: ETGVTQSPTHLIKTRGQQVTLRCSSQSGHNTVSWYQQALGQGPQFIFQYYREEENGRGNFPPRFSGLQFPNYSSELNVNALELDDSALYLCASSTGTDSQETQYFGPGTRLLVL.

This clone was detected only once. The CDR3: CASSRLAGGRADTQYF. CDR3 coding DNA: TGCGCCAGCAGCCGGTTAGCGGGGGGGAGGGCAGATACGCAGTATTTT. The chain is built from TRBV4-3 and TRBJ2-3; 11 nucleotides agree with TRBD2. The length of the CDR3 is 16 residues. Germline V gives CDR1 LGHNA, CDR2 YSLEER. Trimming cost V 4 bases and J 4 bases; bases outside gene matches: 7.

The J gene is TRBJ2-7, the V gene TRBV20-1, with D unclear. This CDR3 region has 11 residues. Germline V gives CDR1 DFQATT, CDR2 SNEGSKA (reference sequence). Trimming took 3 bases from V and 3 from J, leaving 6 bases between them. The CDR3 region is CSASLNYEQYF. The CDR3 nucleotides are TGCAGTGCTAGCCTTAACTACGAGCAGTACTTC.

The V and J genes are TRBV25-1 and TRBJ1-2, with D possibly matching TRBD1 (5 bases). This CDR3 is built from 13 residues. Germline loops: CDR1 MGHDK, CDR2 SYGVNS. With 7 bases removed from V and 4 bases from J, the gap between germline ends came to 13 bases. In nucleotides, the CDR3 is TGTGCCAGCACCGGAGGGGTCTTCTATGGCTACACCTTC. Residues: CASTGGVFYGYTF.

This clone was observed many times. V gene TRBV6-1 combines with J gene TRBJ1-4, with D possibly matching TRBD1 (5 bases). Germline CDR1 reads MNHNS; CDR2 reads SASEGT. The CDR3 has 17 amino acids. V was cut by 0 bases and J by 0 bases, with 11 bases left in between. The DNA of the CDR3 is TGTGCCAGCAGTGAAGCGCTTTCCAGGGCAACTAATGAAAAACTGTTTTTT. It specifies CASSEALSRATNEKLFF.

On this clone itself: A junction end diverges from the germline sequence, so it may reflect a read error. J is TRBJ2-5 and V is TRBV7-7, with TRBD1 matching 7 bases. The CDR3 has 15 amino acids. CDR1 and CDR2 (germline): SSHAT, FNYEAQ (reference sequence). CDR3 sequence (DNA): TGTGCTAGCAGCTTAGGTGGGACAGTCCAAGAGACCCAGTACTTC. Protein: CASSLGGTVQETQYF.

This clone was seen more than once but under ten times. This chain uses TRBV30 with TRBJ2-1; 8 bases align to TRBD2. From germline, CDR1 is GTSNPN and CDR2 SVGIG (reference sequence). Trimming took 3 bases from V and 9 from J; bases not matched to a gene: 13. The CDR3 totals 15 residues. DNA for the CDR3: TGTGCCTGGAGCCCGCGGTCGGGGGGGGGACCTGAGCAGTTCTTC. Its protein product is CAWSPRSGGGPEQFF.

The CDR3 loop is CASSPPASGGPYEQYF. In DNA, the CDR3 is TGTGCCAGCTCACCACCGGCCTCAGGGGGACCCTACGAGCAGTACTTC. The chain links TRBV18 to TRBJ2-7; 7 positions agree with TRBD1. With V trimmed by 0 bases and J by 2 bases, 7 bases remained unmatched. Per germline, CDR1 KGHSH and CDR2 LQKENI. The CDR3 runs 16 residues.

The rearrangement uses TRBV19 and TRBJ1-2; 7 bases align to TRBD1. CDR1 LNHDA and CDR2 SQIVND come from the germline V gene (reference sequence). With V trimmed by 4 bases and J by 5 bases, 7 bases remained unmatched. This CDR3 is built from 14 residues. The chain's CDR3 is CASSTQRDSYGYTF. The CDR3 bases are TGTGCCAGTAGTACCCAGAGGGACAGTTATGGCTACACCTTC.

The J gene is TRBJ2-2, the V gene TRBV2; D might be TRBD2 (5 bases). CDR1 and CDR2 from the germline V gene are SNHLY and FYNNEI. V lost 10 bases and J lost 1, with 13 bases in between. This CDR3 is 14 amino acids long. CDR3 protein: CATRLRENTGELFF. CDR3 in DNA: TGTGCCACAAGACTACGGGAGAACACCGGGGAGCTGTTTTTT.

This clone was detected only once. The chain's CDR3 is CASKQTGENSPLHF. The CDR3 DNA reads as TGTGCCAGCAAGCAGACAGGGGAAAATTCACCCCTCCACTTT. The V and J genes are TRBV25-1 and TRBJ1-6; TRBD1 matches at 8 bases. Germline loops: CDR1 MGHDK, CDR2 SYGVNS. The V and J ends lost 7 bases and 7 bases, in that order; junction bases with no gene match: 6. The CDR3 consists of 14 residues.

V is TRBV5-1 and J is TRBJ2-5; 16 bases are shared with TRBD2. V lost 4 bases and J lost 5; bases outside the gene matches: 8. This CDR3 is built from 17 residues. From germline, CDR1 is SGHRS and CDR2 YFSETQ. CDR3: CASSTGLAGGRRETQYF. The CDR3 DNA sequence: TGCGCCAGCAGCACGGGACTAGCGGGGGGGCGAAGGGAGACCCAGTACTTC. Using reference TRBV5-1 and TRBJ2-5 for the parts outside the CDR3, the full variable domain is KAGVTQTPRYLIKTRGQQVTLSCSPISGHRSVSWYQQTPGQGLQFLFEYFSETQRNKGNFPGRFSGRQFSNSRSEMNVSTLELGDSALYLCASSTGLAGGRRETQYFGPGTRLLVL.

The chain links TRBV29-1 to TRBJ1-2, with D possibly TRBD1 on 6 matching bases. CDR1 and CDR2 (germline): SQVTM, ANQGSEA. Trimming removed 6 bases from V and 3 bases from J, with 11 bases in between. The CDR3 spans 12 residues. The CDR3 DNA reads as TGCAGCGTCCTAGGGGGGGACTATGGCTACACCTTC. This translates into CSVLGGDYGYTF.

This clone was counted once. The chain employs TRBV4-3 and TRBJ2-7; 7 nucleotides line up with TRBD2. The CDR3 length is 14 residues. CDR1 and CDR2 from the germline V gene are LGHNA and YSLEER. V lost 4 bases, J lost 3 bases, and 6 bases stayed unmatched. CDR3 sequence (DNA): TGCGCCAGCAGCCCGGCGAGGGAGGGCTACGAGCAGTACTTC. Translation gives CASSPAREGYEQYF.

This clone has just a few counts. The J gene is TRBJ2-2, the V gene TRBV19; D is unresolved. The CDR3 is 12 amino acids. Trimming stripped 6 bases from V and 6 bases from J, with 8 bases between. The germline V gene has CDR1 LNHDA and CDR2 SQIVND (reference sequence). The DNA for the CDR3 is TGTGCCAGTAGCCCCCTTTCCGGGGAGCTGTTTTTT. Encoded protein: CASSPLSGELFF.